This is a list of T cell receptor beta chains from one sample in a study of T cell responses to AZD1222 COVID-19 vaccine. TCRdb's copy holds only in-frame clones and misses some; the assay was immunoSEQ multiplex PCR. The data hold over 120,000 clones, with 93% observed a single time. The sample in question was peripheral blood, obtained on day 0 of AZD1222 vaccination. The receptors come from an adult in good health. CDR3s include the opening cysteine and the closing phenylalanine or tryptophan. A D gene is named only where the DNA matches it firmly. Rows may omit the clone size; those that give it use once, few, many or a size class.

J,size,D,length,V,CDR3,DNA
TRBJ1-1,.,.,14,TRBV19,CASSSAAQNTEAFF,TGTGCCAGTAGTAGCGCAGCTCAGAACACTGAAGCTTTCTTT
TRBJ1-6,.,.,15,TRBV6-1,CASSEGGGANSPLHF,TGTGCCAGCAGTGAAGGGGGAGGGGCGAATTCACCCCTCCACTTT
TRBJ1-1,.,TRBD1,14,TRBV10-3,CAISTDREYTEAFF,TGTGCCATCAGTACCGACAGGGAGTACACTGAAGCTTTCTTT
TRBJ2-4,.,.,16,TRBV28,CASSFLWEGGKNIQYF,TGTGCCAGCAGTTTTTTGTGGGAGGGGGGGAAAAACATTCAGTACTTC
TRBJ2-3,.,.,17,TRBV15,CATSRDHAVSGTDTQYF,TGTGCCACCAGCAGAGATCATGCGGTATCGGGCACAGATACGCAGTATTTT
TRBJ1-2,.,TRBD1,14,TRBV5-4,CASSLFGTGGDYTF,TGTGCCAGCAGCTTGTTCGGGACAGGGGGCGACTACACCTTC
TRBJ1-2,.,TRBD1,15,TRBV2,CASRVMGQGTNGYTF,TGTGCCAGCAGAGTGATGGGACAGGGCACCAATGGCTACACCTTC
TRBJ1-4,.,TRBD1,16,TRBV30,CAWSGGGGGFLEKLFF,TGTGCCTGGAGTGGAGGGGGCGGAGGATTTTTAGAAAAACTGTTTTTT
TRBJ2-1,.,TRBD1,13,TRBV3-1/TRBV3-2,CASTEQGADEQFF,TGTGCCAGCACCGAGCAGGGGGCGGATGAGCAGTTCTTC
TRBJ2-3,.,TRBD1,16,TRBV7-3,CASSLIGTGRTDTQYF,TGTGCCAGCAGCTTAATCGGGACAGGGCGGACAGATACGCAGTATTTT
TRBJ1-1,.,.,14,TRBV19,CASSTGHTNTEAFF,TGTGCCAGTAGTACGGGACATACGAACACTGAAGCTTTCTTT
TRBJ1-3,.,.,18,TRBV25-1,CASSEYERELNSGNTIYF,TGTGCCAGCAGTGAATATGAGCGTGAGCTGAACTCTGGAAACACCATATATTTT
TRBJ2-7,.,TRBD2,16,TRBV4-1,CASSQDKGGRAGEQYF,TGCGCCAGCAGCCAAGATAAGGGCGGGAGGGCTGGTGAGCAGTACTTC
TRBJ2-3,.,.,13,TRBV5-4,CASSSDIRDTQYF,TGTGCCAGCAGCTCGGACATCCGGGATACGCAGTATTTT
TRBJ1-3,.,.,14,TRBV4-2,CASSQEPVGNTIYF,TGTGCCAGCAGCCAAGAACCCGTCGGAAACACCATATATTTT
TRBJ2-1,.,.,15,TRBV19,CASSPLAGEDNEQFF,TGTGCCAGTAGTCCGCTGGCAGGGGAGGACAATGAGCAGTTCTTC
TRBJ1-5,.,TRBD1,16,TRBV28,CASSGTGVSSNQPQHF,TGTGCCAGCAGTGGGACAGGCGTCTCTAGCAATCAGCCCCAGCATTTT
TRBJ2-1,.,TRBD2,15,TRBV10-2,CASRTGTSLYNEQFF,TGCGCCAGCAGGACCGGGACTAGCCTTTACAATGAGCAGTTCTTC
TRBJ1-2,.,.,15,TRBV3-1/TRBV3-2,CASSQGMGANYGYTF,TGTGCCAGCAGCCAAGGTATGGGTGCTAACTATGGCTACACCTTC
TRBJ1-1,few,TRBD1,15,TRBV28,CASSFWGQGNTEAFF,TGTGCCAGCAGTTTTTGGGGACAGGGGAACACTGAAGCTTTCTTT
TRBJ2-3,.,.,15,TRBV3-1/TRBV3-2,CASSRMGPTTDTQYF,TGTGCCAGCAGCCGAATGGGACCCACCACAGATACGCAGTATTTT
TRBJ2-2,.,.,16,TRBV10-1,CASSAAGTENTGELFF,TGCGCCAGCAGCGCCGCCGGGACGGAGAACACCGGGGAGCTGTTTTTT
TRBJ2-1,.,.,12,TRBV27,CASSLKGGEQFF,TGTGCCAGCAGCCTAAAGGGAGGCGAGCAGTTCTTC
TRBJ2-7,.,.,13,TRBV5-6,CASSYGTNYEQYF,TGTGCCAGCAGCTACGGGACAAACTACGAGCAGTACTTC
TRBJ1-4,.,TRBD1,16,TRBV5-1,CASSYKQGASNEKLFF,TGCGCCAGCAGCTATAAACAGGGGGCGTCTAATGAAAAACTGTTTTTT
TRBJ1-1,.,.,12,TRBV7-2,CASRGRGSEAFF,TGTGCCAGCAGGGGGAGGGGGTCTGAAGCTTTCTTT
TRBJ2-7,once,.,15,TRBV11-2,CASSLGAAASYEQYF,TGTGCCAGCAGCTTAGGAGCCGCGGCCTCCTACGAGCAGTACTTC
TRBJ1-1,.,TRBD1,14,TRBV4-1,CASSHTGVGTEAFF,TGCGCCAGCAGCCACACAGGGGTTGGCACTGAAGCTTTCTTT
TRBJ1-2,.,.,13,TRBV5-6,CASSLVGFNGYTF,TGTGCCAGCAGCTTGGTAGGATTTAATGGCTACACCTTC
TRBJ1-2,.,.,18,TRBV3-1/TRBV3-2,CASSQDLGSGLLNYGYTF,TGTGCCAGCAGCCAAGATCTCGGATCGGGCCTCTTGAACTATGGCTACACCTTC
TRBJ2-1,once,TRBD2,17,TRBV6-6,CASSPPSGRPGGGEQFF,TGTGCCAGCAGTCCCCCGAGCGGGAGGCCTGGTGGGGGTGAGCAGTTCTTC